A selection of T cell receptor beta chains follows, all from one sample in a study of radiotherapy plus CTLA-4 blockade in lung cancer. Using immunoSEQ multiplex PCR, the repertoire was profiled, and TCRdb retains in-frame clones only, with some absent. Of 40,000 or so clones listed, approximately 70% are singletons. The material was peripheral blood, obtained from a patient treated with radiotherapy plus ipilimumab. The source is a human donor with non-small cell lung cancer who had stable disease on radiotherapy plus ipilimumab. Each CDR3 is given with its conserved first and last residue. A D gene is named only where the DNA matches it firmly. Size tells how often a clone was seen (once, few, many) or the class of an expanded clone, and some rows leave it out.

TRBJ1-5,TRBV19,few,.,TGTGCCAGTAGTATTTATGGGAGGGGCAATCAGCCCCAGCATTTT,CASSIYGRGNQPQHF
TRBJ1-5,TRBV2,.,.,TGTGCCAGCAAGTCCGGGGTGCATCAGCCCCAGCATTTT,CASKSGVHQPQHF
TRBJ2-3,TRBV5-4,.,TRBD2,TGTGCCAGCAGCTTGGGTCCTAGCGGGGGACTCGGGAATACGCAGTATTTT,CASSLGPSGGLGNTQYF
TRBJ2-7,TRBV5-4,.,TRBD2,TGTGCCAGCAGCTTGGGCGGGGGGGAAGTTTACGAGCAGTACTTC,CASSLGGGEVYEQYF
TRBJ2-3,TRBV19,.,.,TGTGCCAGTAGTATAGGGCCGGGAACGGGTACGCAGTATTTT,CASSIGPGTGTQYF
TRBJ1-2,TRBV7-2,.,TRBD1,TGTGCCAGCAGCCCGCGGACAGGGTCTAGCTACACCTTC,CASSPRTGSSYTF
TRBJ1-1,TRBV29-1,few,.,TGCAGCGGAGTAGTTACTGAAGCTTTCTTT,CSGVVTEAFF
TRBJ1-3,TRBV11-3,.,.,TGTGCCAGCAGCTCCACAGTGACGTGGGGAAACACCATATATTTT,CASSSTVTWGNTIYF
TRBJ1-6,TRBV30,.,TRBD1,TGTGCCCTTAGCCGGAGACAGGGGTATAATTCACCCCTCCACTTT,CALSRRQGYNSPLHF
TRBJ2-7,TRBV6-5,.,.,TGTGCCAGCAGCGCCGGGGTACTGTCCTACGAGCAGTACTTC,CASSAGVLSYEQYF
TRBJ2-5,TRBV5-8,few,TRBD1,TGTGCCAGCAGCACTGGGACAGGGGGCGCGGAGACCCAGTACTTC,CASSTGTGGAETQYF
TRBJ1-2,TRBV9,.,TRBD1,TGTGCCAGCAGCGCGACCGAACAGGGGAACTATGGCTACACCTTC,CASSATEQGNYGYTF
TRBJ1-2,TRBV11-3,.,.,TGTGCCAGCAGCTTTAGTAGGGGGACATACCGATTTCGAGGCTACACCTTC,CASSFSRGTYRFRGYTF
TRBJ1-1,TRBV11-3,.,.,TGTGCCAGCAGTGCGGCGGGATTAAACGCTTTCTTT,CASSAAGLNAFF
TRBJ2-7,TRBV15,.,TRBD1,TGTGCCACCTCCGGGACAGGAGCCTACGAGCAGTACTTC,CATSGTGAYEQYF
TRBJ1-6,TRBV6-6,once,.,TGTGCCAGCCTCCCTGTGCTCCGACGGGATTCACCCCTCCACTTT,CASLPVLRRDSPLHF
TRBJ1-1,TRBV19,.,TRBD1,TGTGCCAGTAGGGGGACAGGGAGGACGGACACTGAAGCTTTCTTT,CASRGTGRTDTEAFF